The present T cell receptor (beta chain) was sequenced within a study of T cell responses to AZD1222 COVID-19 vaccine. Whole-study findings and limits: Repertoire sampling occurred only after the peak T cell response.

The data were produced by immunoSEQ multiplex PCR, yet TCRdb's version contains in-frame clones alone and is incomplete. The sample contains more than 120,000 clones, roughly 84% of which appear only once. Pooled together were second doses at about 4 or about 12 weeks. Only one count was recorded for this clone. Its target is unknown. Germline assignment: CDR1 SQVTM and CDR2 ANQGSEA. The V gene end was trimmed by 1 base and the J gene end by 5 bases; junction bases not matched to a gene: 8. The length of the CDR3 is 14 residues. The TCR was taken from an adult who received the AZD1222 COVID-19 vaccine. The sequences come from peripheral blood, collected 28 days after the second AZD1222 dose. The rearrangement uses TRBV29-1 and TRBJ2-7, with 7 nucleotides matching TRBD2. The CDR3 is CSVEGVREGNEQYF. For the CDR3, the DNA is TGCAGCGTTGAAGGCGTGAGGGAGGGGAACGAGCAGTACTTC.